These T cell receptor beta chains were read from a single sample in a study of cytomegalovirus exposure and HLA in healthy donors. Produced via immunoSEQ multiplex PCR; TCRdb's table is partial and in-frame only. The top ten hold 4.5% to 5.5% of the sample, which has just over 95,000 clones, 60% to 85% seen once. Material for sequencing was PBMCs. Receptors were obtained from a woman in her thirties or forties in good health and CMV-seronegative. CDR3s include the opening cysteine and the closing phenylalanine or tryptophan. The D gene is left open where the match is weak. Clone size is stated in some rows and not others, as once, few, many or a class when expanded.

D gene,V gene,clone size,J gene,CDR3 DNA,CDR3 protein
TRBD1,TRBV19,-,TRBJ1-1,TGTGCCAGTAGTTTGGACAGGCATGGGGTAACTGAAGCTTTCTTT,CASSLDRHGVTEAFF
-,TRBV18,-,TRBJ1-6,TGTGCCAGCTCACCACGGTACAGGGATAATTCACCCCTCCACTTT,CASSPRYRDNSPLHF
-,TRBV12-5,-,TRBJ1-1,TGTGCTAGTGGTTTACAATACAGGGACACTGAAGCTTTCTTT,CASGLQYRDTEAFF
-,TRBV5-1,-,TRBJ1-3,TGCGCCAGCAGCATCTCGACAGGACACTCTGGAAACACCATATATTTT,CASSISTGHSGNTIYF
-,TRBV7-9,-,TRBJ2-7,TGTGCCAGCAGCCCCGGACATTCTTACGAGCAGTACTTC,CASSPGHSYEQYF
-,TRBV27,-,TRBJ2-7,TGTGCCATGACCGACAGTCGCTACGAGCAGTACTTC,CAMTDSRYEQYF
-,TRBV15,once,TRBJ1-1,TGTGCCACTGGACTGAGCCTGAACACTGAAGCTTTCTTT,CATGLSLNTEAFF
-,TRBV19,-,TRBJ1-1,TGTGCCAGTAGTATAATATTGAGACAGCAGACCCGGCCTGAAGCTTTCTTT,CASSIILRQQTRPEAFF
-,TRBV5-1,-,TRBJ1-4,TGCGCCAGCAGCTTGGGCCCCTCCGGTGGTCCAAATGAAAAACTGTTTTTT,CASSLGPSGGPNEKLFF
TRBD1,TRBV5-6,-,TRBJ2-5,TGTGCCAGCAGTATTAGACAGGGGTGGCTGTACTTC,CASSIRQGWLYF
-,TRBV18,once,TRBJ1-2,TGTGCCAGCTCACCTGTTCTCCTTACAGAAGACGGTGGCTACACCTTC,CASSPVLLTEDGGYTF
-,TRBV18,-,TRBJ1-1,TGTGCCAGCTCACAGGGAGGGGACACTGAAGCTTTCTTT,CASSQGGDTEAFF
TRBD1,TRBV4-1,-,TRBJ2-7,TGCGCCAGCAGCCTCGACCGGGACAGCTACGAGCAGTACTTC,CASSLDRDSYEQYF
-,TRBV6-5,-,TRBJ2-2,TGTGCCAGCAGTGTTGGGGGGGCCAACACCGGGGAGCTGTTTTTT,CASSVGGANTGELFF
-,TRBV7-2,once,TRBJ1-1,TGTGCCAGCAGCTCGCAGGGGTTCACTGAAGCTTTCTTT,CASSSQGFTEAFF
-,TRBV18,-,TRBJ2-4,TGTGCCAGCTCACCGCAGTCTGGAGCACGGAACATTCAGTACTTC,CASSPQSGARNIQYF
-,TRBV29-1,-,TRBJ2-7,TGCAGCGTTTACGGGAACTCCTACGAGCAGTACTTC,CSVYGNSYEQYF
TRBD2,TRBV7-9,-,TRBJ2-1,TGTGCCAGTAAAGCAGCGGGGGGGAATGAGCAGTTCTTC,CASKAAGGNEQFF
-,TRBV11-2,-,TRBJ1-1,TGTGCCAGCAGCTTTAGGAGCCCGATGAACACTGAAGCTTTCTTT,CASSFRSPMNTEAFF
TRBD1,TRBV7-9,once,TRBJ2-7,TGTGCCAGCAGCTTGCGGGACAGGGGTGAGCAGTACTTC,CASSLRDRGEQYF
-,TRBV2,once,TRBJ1-2,TGTGCCAGCAGTGAGGCAGGGACAATCGCGGAGGAGAGCTATGGCTACACCTTC,CASSEAGTIAEESYGYTF
TRBD2,TRBV19,-,TRBJ2-1,TGTGCCAGCGGGGGGGAAGGTATTAGGGAGCAGTTCTTC,CASGGEGIREQFF
TRBD1,TRBV10-2,-,TRBJ2-1,TGCGCCAGCAAGGGACAGGGGGTAAATGAGCAGTTCTTC,CASKGQGVNEQFF
TRBD1,TRBV6-6,-,TRBJ1-2,TGTGCCAGCAGTACAGGGGGCAGGTATGGCTACACCTTC,CASSTGGRYGYTF
-,TRBV18,-,TRBJ1-4,TGTGCCAGCTCTCAAGACAGGACTAATGAAAAACTGTTTTTT,CASSQDRTNEKLFF
-,TRBV2,-,TRBJ1-2,TGTGCCCGCAATCAGGGGCTGGGCTACACCTTC,CARNQGLGYTF
TRBD1,TRBV30,-,TRBJ1-1,TGTGCCTGGAACCCGGGACAGGGAAACACTGAAGCTTTCTTT,CAWNPGQGNTEAFF
-,TRBV5-6,-,TRBJ1-3,TGTGCCAGCAGCTTGTGGGGGGGCTACTCTGGAAACACCATATATTTT,CASSLWGGYSGNTIYF